Only a few counts were recorded for the clone carrying this T cell receptor (beta chain). Its target is unknown. This sample was included in a study of vaccination and CD4 T cells after COVID-19. Treatment denoted: roughly 10-day PBMC culture with coronavirus spike peptide pools or control peptides (ViraFEST assay). There are 15 residues in the CDR3. The germline V gene has CDR1 DFQATT and CDR2 SNEGSKA (reference sequence). Trimming shortened V by 0 bases and J by 3 bases, and 11 bases separated the two germline ends. Scientists ran DNA taken from cultured CD4+ T cells through the Oncomine TCR Beta short-read assay for sequencing. Via MiXCR, TCRdb re-called the PCR reads, giving one row per CDR3 protein. The data show 8,500 to 10,000 distinct CDR3 sequences, with over 40% seen just once and 10% to 15% held by the top ten.

The clonotype originates from a human donor who had recovered from COVID-19. Sample: CD4+ T cells from blood, cultured in vitro. The rearrangement links TRBV20-1 to TRBJ2-2; D gene unclear. The CDR3 nucleotides read TGCAGTGCTAGAGATGACCGGACCTACACCGGGGAGCTGTTTTTT. Translating gives CSARDDRTYTGELFF.